A selection of T cell receptor beta chains follows, all from one sample in a study of PD-L1 blockade in urothelial cancer. Data came from immunoSEQ multiplex PCR; TCRdb stores just in-frame clones and leaves some out. The sample holds more than 60,000 clones, 88% seen once. This sample comprised PBMCs, obtained around atezolizumab (anti-PD-L1) treatment. These receptors were obtained from a man between 60 and 70 years old with urothelial cancer. CDR3s include the opening cysteine and the closing phenylalanine or tryptophan. Fields, in order: D gene, J gene, clone size, V gene, CDR3 DNA, CDR3 protein. D genes are given only for firm matches. The listing skips clone size in some rows; elsewhere it reads once, few, many or a size class.

>NA|TRBJ1-5|NA|TRBV19
TGTGCCAGTACCCCGTTACCCCAGGGTTGGGGCAATCAGCCCCAGCATTTT
CASTPLPQGWGNQPQHF
>TRBD2|TRBJ2-2|NA|TRBV5-1
TGCGCCAGCAGCTTGGGACTAGCGGGGAACACCGGGGAGCTGTTTTTT
CASSLGLAGNTGELFF
>NA|TRBJ1-1|NA|TRBV11-3
TGTGCCAGCAGCTTAGAGTCAGGGGCGGTCACTGAAGCTTTCTTT
CASSLESGAVTEAFF
>NA|TRBJ2-1|NA|TRBV11-3
TGTGCCAGCAGCCCCCATGAGCGCAGCTCCTACAATGAGCAGTTCTTC
CASSPHERSSYNEQFF
>NA|TRBJ2-7|NA|TRBV19
TGTGCCAGTAGTCAACAGGGATCCTACGAGCAGTACTTC
CASSQQGSYEQYF
>TRBD1|TRBJ1-1|NA|TRBV5-4
TGTGCCAGCAAGAGACAGGGGAGGGACACTGAAGCTTTCTTT
CASKRQGRDTEAFF
>TRBD1|TRBJ1-5|NA|TRBV2
TGTGCCAGCAGGTCCGACAGGGGGCAGGATCAGCCCCAGCATTTT
CASRSDRGQDQPQHF
>NA|TRBJ2-7|NA|TRBV5-6
TGTGCCAGCAGCTTACCAGGGTTTAGCCACGAGCAGTACTTC
CASSLPGFSHEQYF
>NA|TRBJ1-2|NA|TRBV9
TGTGCCAGCAGCCCCAGCGAGGGTCATGGCTACACCTTC
CASSPSEGHGYTF
>TRBD2|TRBJ2-7|NA|TRBV18
TGTGCCAGCTCACAACTTCTTGGGACTAGCGGGAGGCACTACGAGCAGTACTTC
CASSQLLGTSGRHYEQYF
>TRBD2|TRBJ2-3|NA|TRBV4-2
TGTGCCAGCAGCTCGATAGCGGGAGGAACACTTAGTGTGGATACGCAGTATTTT
CASSSIAGGTLSVDTQYF
>TRBD2|TRBJ2-1|NA|TRBV2
TGTGCCAGCACCTCCGGGGGGGGCAATGAGCAGTTCTTC
CASTSGGGNEQFF
>TRBD2|TRBJ2-1|NA|TRBV11-3
TGTGCCAGCAGCTCCGCCGGGACTAGCGGGGGGGTACAGTTCTTC
CASSSAGTSGGVQFF
>NA|TRBJ1-4|NA|TRBV28
TGTGCCAGCAGTCCGACAATATGGCTTGAAAAACTGTTTTTT
CASSPTIWLEKLFF
>TRBD1|TRBJ2-7|NA|TRBV23-1
TGCGCCAGCAGTCAATCACGGGACAGGGGTTACGAGCAGTACTTC
CASSQSRDRGYEQYF
>NA|TRBJ2-7|NA|TRBV28
TGTGCCAGCAGCTACTACGAGCAGTACTTC
CASSYYEQYF
>NA|TRBJ2-2|NA|TRBV7-6
TGTGCCAGCAGCCCCCAGTTGGGAGGCACCGGGGAGCTGTTTTTT
CASSPQLGGTGELFF
>NA|TRBJ2-5|NA|TRBV5-1
TGCGCCAGCAGCCCCGGAGGGGGGCGGGGGAAACTAGAGACCCAGTACTTC
CASSPGGGRGKLETQYF
>NA|TRBJ1-5|once|TRBV23-1
TGCGCCAGCAGTCAAAGTGGGGCACCCCGGTGGAATCAGCCCCAGCATTTT
CASSQSGAPRWNQPQHF
>NA|TRBJ2-7|NA|TRBV10-3
TGTGCCATCAGTGCCCTAAGAAGCTACGAGCAGTACTTC
CAISALRSYEQYF
>TRBD1|TRBJ2-1|once|TRBV19
TGTGCCAGTAGTGGAACGGACAGGGGGAGGGAGTTCTTC
CASSGTDRGREFF
>NA|TRBJ1-6|NA|TRBV5-1
TGCGCCAGCCGGGGAGGTTATAATTCACCCCTCCACTTT
CASRGGYNSPLHF